The 15 T cell receptor beta chains in this list originate from one sample, sequenced in a study of shared clonotypes between healthy human individuals. Naive CD8 cells lacked CD45RO, underwent positive selection for CCR7 and left out terminally differentiated effector memory CD45RA+ cells. Clones were read by immunoSEQ multiplex PCR, and TCRdb kept only the in-frame ones, dropping some. Of about 2 million clones in the sample, approximately 94% were seen once. Sequenced: naive CD8+ T cells sorted from blood. These receptor sequences come from a man aged 18 to 29 in good health.

V is TRBV18 and J is TRBJ1-1; D is ambiguous. Germline V gene lookup returns CDR1 KGHSH and CDR2 LQKENI. V was clipped by 3 bases and J by 0 bases, with 11 bases between them. This CDR3 region has 15 residues. The DNA of the CDR3 is TGTGCCAGCTCACCTGCTAGCAGACTGAACACTGAAGCTTTCTTT. Residues: CASSPASRLNTEAFF.

The CDR3 coding sequence is TGTGCTAGTGGTTTCTTAGCGGGAGTCTTAGTCGGGGACAATGAGCAGTTCTTC. It specifies CASGFLAGVLVGDNEQFF. The V and J genes are TRBV12-5 and TRBJ2-1, with 9 bases that match TRBD2. CDR3 length equals 18 residues. Germline V gene sequence: CDR1 LGHNT, CDR2 FRNRAP. After removal of 3 bases from V and 5 bases from J, the junction contained 14 bases not matched to a gene.

The V and J genes are TRBV5-6 and TRBJ1-2; D unclear. The germline V and J ends were trimmed by 1 base and 4 bases, with 11 bases remaining between them. Germline assignment: CDR1 SGHDT and CDR2 YYEEEE. The CDR3 loop spans 14 amino acids. CDR3 region: CASSLWGGGYGYTF. CDR3 coding DNA: TGTGCCAGCAGCTTGTGGGGAGGTGGCTATGGCTACACCTTC.

This chain joins TRBV6-1 and TRBJ1-1; a weak D match, TRBD1 (6 bases). CDR3 length: 17 amino acids. Germline loops: CDR1 MNHNS, CDR2 SASEGT. V was trimmed by 2 bases and J by 2 bases, leaving 18 bases between them. The CDR3 bases are TGTGCCAGCAGTGAAAGGGGCGTTTGGGGGCCAAACACTGAAGCTTTCTTT. Its translation is CASSERGVWGPNTEAFF.

This clone was observed a single time. The chain recombines TRBV7-8 with TRBJ1-3; D gene unclear. The CDR3 sequence is 15 residues long. Trimming removed 6 bases at V and 0 bases at J, with 12 bases between. Looked up from germline, CDR1 is SGHVS and CDR2 is FQNEAQ. The CDR3 sequence: CASSYGLTSGNTIYF. In nucleotides, the CDR3 is TGTGCCAGCAGTTACGGACTGACCTCTGGAAACACCATATATTTT.

The rearrangement uses TRBV4-1 and TRBJ1-3; D not resolved. V lost 2 bases, J lost 0 bases, and 11 bases lay in between. The germline CDR1 and CDR2 sequences are MGHRA and YSYEKL. The CDR3 covers 16 residues. For the CDR3, the DNA is TGCGCCAGCAGCCAATCGGCCGGAGGCTCTGGAAACACCATATATTTT. This codes for CASSQSAGGSGNTIYF.

The chain has TRBV5-1 and TRBJ1-1; D unresolved. Deletions cut 1 base from V and 1 base from J, with 8 bases between. This CDR3 spans 14 amino acids. Germline CDR1 reads SGHRS; CDR2 reads YFSETQ. This CDR3 reads CASSLRSQNTEAFF. CDR3 bases: TGCGCCAGCAGCTTGCGGTCGCAGAACACTGAAGCTTTCTTT. Supplemented by reference TRBV5-1 and TRBJ1-1, the full variable domain reads KAGVTQTPRYLIKTRGQQVTLSCSPISGHRSVSWYQQTPGQGLQFLFEYFSETQRNKGNFPGRFSGRQFSNSRSEMNVSTLELGDSALYLCASSLRSQNTEAFFGQGTRLTVV.

This chain joins TRBV9 and TRBJ2-7, with a weak D call TRBD2 (7 bases). Germline lookup yields CDR1 SGDLS and CDR2 YYNGEE. V lost 3 bases to trimming and J lost 0 bases, with 16 bases between them. The CDR3 has 16 amino acids. This chain's CDR3 is CASSGGGGASSYEQYF. CDR3 sequence (DNA): TGTGCCAGCAGCGGAGGAGGGGGGGCCTCCTCCTACGAGCAGTACTTC.

The rearrangement joins TRBV27 to TRBJ2-7; D unresolved. V was clipped by 8 bases and J by 1 base, with 18 bases between them. The germline V gene has CDR1 MNHEY and CDR2 SMNVEV (reference sequence). This CDR3 has 15 residues. The CDR3 sequence is CASGPRLGLSYEQYF. The CDR3 nucleotides are TGTGCCAGCGGGCCCAGATTGGGATTATCCTACGAGCAGTACTTC.

Concerning this clone: The sample carries other DNA sequences with the same CDR3. The chain recombines TRBV19 with TRBJ2-1; D call uncertain. The CDR3 runs 13 residues. With 0 bases removed from V and 4 bases from J, the gap between germline ends came to 4 bases. Germline CDR1 and CDR2: LNHDA and SQIVND (reference sequence). CDR3 sequence: CASSIDSYNEQFF. The CDR3 nucleotides are TGTGCCAGTAGTATAGACAGTTACAATGAGCAGTTCTTC.

This rearrangement joins TRBV19 to TRBJ2-5; 9 bases map to TRBD1. J lost 5 bases, V lost 6 bases, and 7 bases had no gene match. The V gene's germline CDR1 is LNHDA and CDR2 SQIVND (reference sequence). This CDR3 comprises 14 residues. This CDR3 reads CASSVGTGYETQYF. DNA for the CDR3: TGTGCCAGTAGCGTAGGGACAGGGTACGAGACCCAGTACTTC.

The V and J genes are TRBV19 and TRBJ1-1, with D unclear. The ends were cut back, 5 bases at V and 2 bases at J, with 6 bases in the middle. The CDR3 sequence is 12 residues long. CDR1 LNHDA and CDR2 SQIVND come from the germline V gene (reference sequence). CDR3 amino acids: CASSEFNTEAFF. The DNA of the CDR3 is TGTGCCAGTAGTGAGTTTAACACTGAAGCTTTCTTT. Full variable domain (rest looked up from reference TRBV19 and TRBJ1-1): DGGITQSPKYLFRKEGQNVTLSCEQNLNHDAMYWYRQDPGQGLRLIYYSQIVNDFQKGDIAEGYSVSREKKESFPLTVTSAQKNPTAFYLCASSEFNTEAFFGQGTRLTVV.

This rearrangement joins TRBV7-9 to TRBJ1-2; a weak D match, TRBD1 (5 bases). CDR3 size: 12 residues. The germline V gene has CDR1 SEHNR and CDR2 FQNEAQ (reference sequence). V was cut by 5 bases and J by 13 bases, with 17 bases left in between. The CDR3: CASSPRDLSSTF. The CDR3 nucleotides read TGTGCCAGCAGCCCCCGGGACCTCTCCTCCACCTTC.

The J gene is TRBJ2-7, the V gene TRBV4-1; D could derive from TRBD1 or TRBD2 (5 bases each). The germline gives CDR1 MGHRA, CDR2 YSYEKL. V lost 3 bases and J 5 bases, leaving 17 bases between the germline ends. The CDR3 covers 15 residues. The CDR3: CASSQATQRGNEQYF. The CDR3 DNA sequence: TGCGCCAGCAGCCAGGCCACCCAGAGGGGCAACGAGCAGTACTTC.

As concerns this clone: An end of the junction does not agree with germline; a read error may underlie this. This chain uses TRBV4-1 with TRBJ1-5; D unresolved. This CDR3 has 14 residues. Germline assignment: CDR1 MGHRA and CDR2 YSYEKL. The CDR3 DNA sequence: TGCGCCAGCAGCCAAGGGGGAAGCAGTCAGCCCCAGCATTTT. Residues: CASSQGGSSQPQHF.